The 10 T cell receptor beta chains presented below share a single source sample, sequenced in a study of T cell repertoires in cytomegalovirus infection. TCRdb redid the calling of the reads with MiXCR, one entry per CDR3 protein. The table includes 150,000 to 200,000 distinct CDR3 sequences, more than 9% detected once. Sequencing used PBMCs. The origin of the receptors is a human donor in good health (CMV status not recorded). Some clones in this sample may be carry-over from other donors' samples.

This clonotype was seen at least ten times. This rearrangement joins TRBV7-2 to TRBJ2-1, with TRBD2 matching over 7 bases. Trimming removed 3 bases from V and 1 base from J; junction bases left unmatched: 3. The CDR3 consists of 15 residues. Germline values: CDR1 SGHTA, CDR2 FQGNSA. CDR3 nucleotides: TGTGCCAGCAGCTTTGAGCGGGGATCCTACAATGAGCAGTTCTTC. Translation gives CASSFERGSYNEQFF.

A note on this clonotype: With a much larger clone just one base away, this may be a read error. The V and J genes are TRBV27 and TRBJ2-1; 14 bases agree with TRBD2. The CDR3 is made up of 19 amino acids. Germline V gives CDR1 MNHEY, CDR2 SMNVEV (reference sequence). DNA for the CDR3: TGTGCCAGCAGCTGGGGACGGACTAGCGGGGGGAGCTCCTACAAAGAGCAGTTCTTC. Protein product: CASSWGRTSGGSSYKEQFF.

V gene TRBV30 combines with J gene TRBJ1-1; no reliable D call. With 0 bases removed from V and 2 bases from J, the gap between germline ends came to 7 bases. There are 13 residues in the CDR3. The V gene's germline CDR1 is GTSNPN and CDR2 SVGIG (reference sequence). The CDR3 sequence is CAWSVSRNTEAFF. CDR3 nucleotide sequence: TGTGCCTGGAGTGTATCCCGTAACACTGAAGCTTTCTTT.

This sequence joins TRBV24-1 and TRBJ2-7; 8 bases are a match to TRBD1. CDR1 and CDR2 from the germline V gene are KGHDR and SFDVKD. V was clipped by 2 bases and J by 0 bases; unmatched bases: 2. The length of the CDR3 is 15 residues. Here the CDR3 reads CATSDYGQGSYEQYV. The CDR3 nucleotides are TGTGCCACCAGTGATTACGGACAGGGCTCCTACGAGCAGTACGTC.

This chain uses TRBV30 with TRBJ2-2, with a weak D call TRBD1 (5 bases). The ends were cut back, 7 bases at V and 6 bases at J, with 18 bases in the middle. This CDR3 is 14 amino acids long. Germline CDR1 and CDR2: GTSNPN and SVGIG (reference sequence). CDR3 residues: CASPHLQVAGELFF. CDR3 sequence (DNA): TGTGCCTCCCCCCACCTACAGGTCGCCGGGGAGCTGTTTTTT.

Many counts were recorded for this clonotype. The chain recombines TRBV4-3 with TRBJ1-1, with unresolved D. V was pared by 0 bases and J by 1 base, with 6 bases between. This CDR3 has 14 residues. Germline CDR1 is LGHNA and CDR2 is YSLEER. CDR3 sequence reads: CASSQDRGNTEAFF. CDR3 DNA sequence: TGCGCCAGCAGCCAAGATCGGGGGAACACTGAAGCTTTCTTT.

The chain uses TRBV9 and TRBJ2-3, with 10 bases aligning to TRBD2. V lost 3 bases and J lost 2; bases outside the gene matches: 6. Germline V gene sequence: CDR1 SGDLS, CDR2 YYNGEE. CDR3 length: 16 amino acids. The CDR3 protein is CASSGGAGGNTDTQYF. The CDR3 DNA is TGTGCCAGCAGCGGGGGAGCGGGAGGGAACACAGATACGCAGTATTTT.

The genes are TRBV29-1 and TRBJ1-1; 11 nucleotides agree with TRBD1. This CDR3 has 16 amino acids. V was pared by 0 bases and J by 10 bases, with 13 bases of the junction left unmatched. Germline V gene sequence: CDR1 SQVTM, CDR2 ANQGSEA. This CDR3 reads CSVEDVSRTGGKGAFF. The CDR3 DNA sequence: TGCAGCGTTGAAGACGTGTCCAGGACAGGGGGCAAGGGAGCTTTCTTT.

This chain connects TRBV7-6 to TRBJ1-6; perhaps TRBD1 as D (6 bases). Germline-derived CDR1 and CDR2 are SGHVS and FNYEAQ. V was cut by 5 bases and J by 5 bases, with 10 bases left in between. The CDR3 is made up of 14 amino acids. The CDR3 sequence: CASSPTGNNSPLHF. The CDR3 DNA reads TGTGCCAGCAGCCCTACAGGGAATAATTCACCCCTCCACTTT.

Only a few counts were recorded for this clonotype. This chain joins TRBV28 and TRBJ1-1; D is undetermined. V was shortened by 3 bases and J by 9 bases, with 8 bases between the two germline ends. The CDR3 is 11 residues long. CDR1 and CDR2 from the germline V gene are MDHEN and SYDVKM. The CDR3 spells CASSFNRKAFF. The DNA for the CDR3 is TGTGCCAGCAGTTTTAATAGAAAAGCTTTCTTT. The variable domain in full, completed from reference TRBV28 and TRBJ1-1, reads DVKVTQSSRYLVKRTGEKVFLECVQDMDHENMFWYRQDPGLGLRLIYFSYDVKMKEKGDIPEGYSVSREKKERFSLILESASTNQTSMYLCASSFNRKAFFGQGTRLTVV.